One and the same sample provided the 17 T cell receptor beta chains below, sequenced in a study of metastatic and nonmetastatic thyroid tumors. From the PCR reads, TCRdb re-called clones with MiXCR. The data contain roughly 10,000 clones, less than 25% of them singletons. Thyroid surgery was preceded by no treatment in any patient. Material: adjacent normal tissue. The receptors shown here come from a female donor with papillary thyroid cancer or a benign thyroid nodule (not recorded which). Some clones in this sample may be carry-over from other donors' samples.

The chain recombines TRBV11-1 with TRBJ2-7; 7 nucleotides align to TRBD1. CDR3 length: 13 amino acids. V was pared by 4 bases and J by 6 bases, with 6 bases of the junction left unmatched. CDR1 is SGHAT and CDR2 is FQDESV in the germline V gene (reference sequence). CDR3 sequence: CASSSGQFLEQYF. The DNA of the CDR3 is TGTGCCAGCAGCTCGGGACAGTTTCTCGAGCAGTACTTC.

This clone turned up a few times. V is TRBV6-1 and J is TRBJ2-7; D remains ambiguous. Germline values: CDR1 MNHNS, CDR2 SASEGT. CDR3 length: 14 amino acids. Trimming shortened V by 4 bases and J by 2 bases, and 12 bases separated the two germline ends. CDR3 DNA: TGTGCCAGCAGTGTTTCTGGCGGTGCCTACGAGCAGTACGTC. Protein sequence: CASSVSGGAYEQYV.

By proportion, this clone is medium-sized (0.01 to 0.1%). The rearrangement joins TRBV12-3 or TRBV12-4 to TRBJ2-5, with unresolved D. CDR3 length: 11 amino acids. Between the trimmed V and J ends, which lost 3 bases and 5 bases, there was a span of 4 bases. CDR3 bases: TGTGCCAGCAGTTTGGGGGAGACCCAGTACTTC. Protein product: CASSLGETQYF.

This clone was seen a handful of times. One end of the junction fails to match germline, which may point to a read error. The CDR3 region has the DNA TGTGCCTGCAGTGGCCCGCGGGGGCCCGATGAGCAGTTCTTC. As protein: CACSGPRGPDEQFF. The chain combines TRBV6-1 with TRBJ2-1, with D possibly matching TRBD2 (7 bases). Germline V gene sequence: CDR1 MNHNS, CDR2 SASEGT. This CDR3 comprises 14 residues.

This clone is medium-sized by share. V is TRBV7-9 and J is TRBJ1-1; D not resolved. The germline V gene has CDR1 SEHNR and CDR2 FQNEAQ (reference sequence). V was clipped by 5 bases and J by 1 base, with 5 bases between them. This CDR3 is built from 12 residues. This chain's CDR3 is CASSRRNTEAFF. CDR3 in DNA: TGTGCCAGCAGCCGCCGGAACACTGAAGCTTTCTTT.

The sample holds many counts of this clone. A read error may be the cause here, since a much bigger clone is one base away. V usage is TRBV5-6 and J usage is TRBJ2-1, with 14 bases that match TRBD2. This CDR3 comprises 16 residues. Germline CDR1 reads SGHDT; CDR2 reads YYEEEE. The CDR3 DNA sequence: TGTGCCAGCAGCCCCGGGACTAGCGGGAGCCACAATGAGCAGCTCTTC. Encoded protein: CASSPGTSGSHNEQLF.

On this clone: The germline gene is not matched at one end of the junction; a read error may be the cause. The J gene is TRBJ1-6, the V gene TRBV14; D ambiguous. There are 12 residues in the CDR3. Germline V gives CDR1 SGHDN, CDR2 FVKESK. CDR3 coding DNA: TGTGCCAGCATCCGGGCTAATTCACCCCCCCACTTT. Translated: CASIRANSPPHF.

This clone was seen at least ten times. The chain recombines TRBV5-5 with TRBJ2-1; perhaps D is TRBD1 or TRBD2 (6 bases each). With 1 base removed from V and 5 bases from J, the gap between germline ends came to 19 bases. The CDR3 runs to 17 residues. Germline V gene data show CDR1 as SGHKS and CDR2 as YYEKEE (reference sequence). The CDR3 region is CASSLSGAGSLDNEQFF. In DNA form, the CDR3 reads TGTGCCAGCAGCTTGTCGGGGGCGGGGAGTCTTGACAATGAGCAGTTCTTC.

The chain employs TRBV12-3 or TRBV12-4 and TRBJ2-1; 12 bases are a match to TRBD2. Trimming at V came to 6 bases and at J to 4 bases, leaving 4 bases not matched to a gene. The CDR3 is 15 residues long. In DNA, the CDR3 is TGTGCCAGCAGCGACGGGACTAGCGGGTACAATGAGCAGTTCTTC. Amino acids: CASSDGTSGYNEQFF.

The chain combines TRBV6-1 with TRBJ2-3, with 11 bases identical to TRBD2. Trimming removed 9 bases from V and 2 bases from J; junction bases left unmatched: 4. This CDR3 is 14 amino acids long. Germline V lookup: CDR1 MNHNS, CDR2 SASEGT. DNA of the CDR3: TGTGCCAGTCAGACTAGCGGGGTCACAGATACGCAGTATTTT. Translation: CASQTSGVTDTQYF.

This clone was detected ten times or more. This chain links TRBV4-1 with TRBJ2-5; 10 nucleotides line up with TRBD2. The CDR3 loop spans 15 amino acids. V shed 4 bases, J shed 2 bases, and the junction held 4 bases outside the gene matches. CDR1 is MGHRA, CDR2 YSYEKL, per germline. CDR3 DNA: TGCGCCAGCAGCCGTGGACTAGCGGAGCAAGAGACCCAGTACTTC. Residues: CASSRGLAEQETQYF.

Sample share makes this clone medium-sized. J is TRBJ2-2 and V is TRBV10-3, with 9 bases fitting TRBD1. The germline V gene encodes CDR1 ENHRY and CDR2 SYGVKD. Germline trimming cut 6 bases from V and 4 bases from J; bases unmatched to any gene: 9. There are 16 residues in the CDR3. The CDR3 DNA is TGTGCCATCAGGAGGGGGGAGACAGGGGGCACCGGGGAGCTGTTTTTT. This codes for CAIRRGETGGTGELFF.

This clone was detected many times. The chain is built from TRBV6-1 and TRBJ1-4, with D perhaps matching TRBD1 (6 bases). Germline V gene lookup returns CDR1 MNHNS and CDR2 SASEGT. CDR3 size: 15 residues. Trimming took 6 bases from V and 6 from J, leaving 17 bases between them. As DNA, the CDR3 is TGTGCCAGCAGGGACCGGACAGAACTGGATGAAAAACTGTTTTTT. It is translated as CASRDRTELDEKLFF.

In this sample, this clone is medium-sized. The chain joins TRBV12-3 or TRBV12-4 to TRBJ2-2, with 7 nucleotides matching TRBD2. The CDR3 loop spans 14 amino acids. V was pared by 1 base and J by 6 bases, with 2 bases of the junction left unmatched. The CDR3 DNA follows: TGTGCCAGCAGTTTAGGACTAGCCCCCGGGGAGCTGTTTTTT. Its translation: CASSLGLAPGELFF.

V gene TRBV19 combines with J gene TRBJ2-2; no clear D. V lost 3 bases and J lost 4, with 18 bases in between. The CDR3 is 17 residues long. Germline CDR1 reads LNHDA; CDR2 reads SQIVND (reference sequence). The CDR3 loop is CASSIPNLGTRTGELFF. The DNA of the CDR3 is TGTGCCAGTAGTATCCCGAATCTGGGAACCCGCACCGGGGAGCTGTTTTTT. The full variable domain, rest sourced from reference TRBV19 and TRBJ2-2, is DGGITQSPKYLFRKEGQNVTLSCEQNLNHDAMYWYRQDPGQGLRLIYYSQIVNDFQKGDIAEGYSVSREKKESFPLTVTSAQKNPTAFYLCASSIPNLGTRTGELFFGEGSRLTVL.

By proportion, this clone is medium-sized (0.01 to 0.1%). The chain recombines TRBV7-2 with TRBJ2-7; D is tentatively TRBD1 or TRBD2 (5 bases each). Between the trimmed V and J ends, which lost 5 bases and 5 bases, there was a span of 13 bases. Germline V gene lookup returns CDR1 SGHTA and CDR2 FQGNSA. The CDR3 is made up of 13 amino acids. The CDR3 region is CASSGLGAHEQYF. The DNA of the CDR3 is TGTGCCAGCAGCGGACTCGGGGCACACGAGCAGTACTTC.

Many counts were recorded for this clone. The chain is built from TRBV20-1 and TRBJ1-2; no definite D call. Germline values: CDR1 DFQATT, CDR2 SNEGSKA (reference sequence). The CDR3 is made up of 10 amino acids. Trimming took 5 bases from V and 5 from J, leaving 6 bases between them. The CDR3 nucleotides read TGCAGTGCTGCAGAGTATGGCTACACCTTC. It is translated as CSAAEYGYTF.